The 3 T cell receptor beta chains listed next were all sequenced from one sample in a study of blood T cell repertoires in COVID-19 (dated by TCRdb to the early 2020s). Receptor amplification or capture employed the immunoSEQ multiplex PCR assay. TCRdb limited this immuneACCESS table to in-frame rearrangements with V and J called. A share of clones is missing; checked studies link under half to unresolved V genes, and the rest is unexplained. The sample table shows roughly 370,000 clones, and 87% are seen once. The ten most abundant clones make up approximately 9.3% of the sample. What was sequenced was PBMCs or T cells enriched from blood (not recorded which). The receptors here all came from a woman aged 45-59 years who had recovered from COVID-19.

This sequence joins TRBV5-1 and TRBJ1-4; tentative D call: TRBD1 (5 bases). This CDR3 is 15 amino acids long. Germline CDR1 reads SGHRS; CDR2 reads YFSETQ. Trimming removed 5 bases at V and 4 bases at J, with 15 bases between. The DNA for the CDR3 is TGCGCCAGCAGTACGGACAACAAGTATAATGAAAAACTGTTTTTT. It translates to CASSTDNKYNEKLFF.

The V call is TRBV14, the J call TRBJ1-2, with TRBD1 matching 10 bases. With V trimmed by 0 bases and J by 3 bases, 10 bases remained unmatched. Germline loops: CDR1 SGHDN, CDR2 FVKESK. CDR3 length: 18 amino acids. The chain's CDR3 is CASSQDTATGGSDYGYTF. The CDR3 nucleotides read TGTGCCAGCAGCCAAGATACGGCGACAGGGGGCTCTGACTATGGCTACACCTTC.

The CDR3 DNA reads as TGCGCCAGCAGCTACTCCCAGGGAAGGTCCTACGAGCAGTACTTC. Translation: CASSYSQGRSYEQYF. The chain couples TRBV4-1 to TRBJ2-7; weak D call: TRBD1 (5 bases). The germline gives CDR1 MGHRA, CDR2 YSYEKL. The CDR3 has 15 amino acids. Trimming took off 5 bases at V and 1 base at J, with 15 bases between the two ends.